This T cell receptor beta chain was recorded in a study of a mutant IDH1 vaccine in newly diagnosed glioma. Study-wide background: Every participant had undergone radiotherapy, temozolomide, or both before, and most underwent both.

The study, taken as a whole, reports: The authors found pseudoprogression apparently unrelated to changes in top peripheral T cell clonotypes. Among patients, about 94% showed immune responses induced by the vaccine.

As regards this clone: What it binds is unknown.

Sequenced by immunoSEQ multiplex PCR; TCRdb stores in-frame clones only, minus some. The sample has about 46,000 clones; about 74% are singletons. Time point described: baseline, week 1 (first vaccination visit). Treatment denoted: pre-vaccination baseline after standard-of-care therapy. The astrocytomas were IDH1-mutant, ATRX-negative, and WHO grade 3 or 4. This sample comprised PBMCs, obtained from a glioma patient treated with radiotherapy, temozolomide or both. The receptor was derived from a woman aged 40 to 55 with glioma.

CDR3 in amino acids: CAWSVGAGPSYEQYF. In nucleotides, the CDR3 is TGTGCCTGGAGTGTAGGAGCGGGGCCCTCCTACGAGCAGTACTTC. The V gene is TRBV30, the J gene TRBJ2-7, with 7 nucleotides matching TRBD2. Germline CDR1 is GTSNPN and CDR2 is SVGIG (reference sequence). Trimming cost V 0 bases and J 0 bases; bases outside gene matches: 5. The CDR3 extends over 15 amino acids.